The 15 T cell receptor beta chains reported below all come from one sample, sequenced in a study of shared clonotypes between healthy human individuals. Method: immunoSEQ multiplex PCR; TCRdb's copy keeps in-frame clones and lacks some. The sample contains roughly 2 million clones, 95% of which appear only once. The sequenced sample was naive CD4+ T cells sorted from blood. Subset meaning: CD45RA+ positively selected. All receptors derive from a man aged 18-30 years in good health.

The chain couples TRBV7-9 to TRBJ1-6; D call uncertain. Germline values: CDR1 SEHNR, CDR2 FQNEAQ (reference sequence). The length of the CDR3 is 14 residues. V shed 1 base and J shed 11 bases, with 12 bases lying between them. CDR3 amino acids: CASSLDVLGTPLHF. In DNA form, the CDR3 reads TGTGCCAGCAGCTTAGATGTCTTAGGGACACCCCTCCACTTT.

The CDR3 is CASSLGAFGLTAYEQYF. CDR3 nucleotides: TGTGCCAGCAGCTTAGGCGCGTTTGGTTTAACAGCCTACGAGCAGTACTTC. The chain has TRBV7-9 and TRBJ2-7, with D hard to call. CDR3 size: 17 residues. Trimming left V 1 base short and J 2 bases short, with 18 bases between. Germline-derived CDR1 and CDR2 are SEHNR and FQNEAQ (reference sequence).

The chain couples TRBV30 to TRBJ2-5; a weak D match, TRBD2 (5 bases). Trimming pared 8 bases from V and 5 bases from J, leaving 27 bases between. The CDR3 consists of 16 residues. Germline CDR1 and CDR2: GTSNPN and SVGIG (reference sequence). CDR3 sequence (DNA): TGTGCCCTGGAGGCGAGTCCCAGTCCTAGAGGGGAGACCCAGTACTTC. This gives the protein CALEASPSPRGETQYF.

Comment on this clone: One end of the junction does not line up with germline, which may come from a read error. The rearrangement uses TRBV7-7 and TRBJ2-7; D is uncertain. This CDR3 is 13 amino acids long. Germline CDR1 and CDR2: SSHAT and FNYEAQ (reference sequence). The CDR3 sequence is CASSPRAGYEQYF. Written as DNA, the CDR3 is TGTGCTAGCAGCCCTAGGGCCGGCTACGAGCAGTACTTC.

This clone was seen a few times. This chain links TRBV2 with TRBJ1-6; maybe TRBD1 (5 bases). Germline CDR1 and CDR2: SNHLY and FYNNEI. V was clipped by 4 bases and J by 5 bases, with 6 bases between them. CDR3 length equals 13 residues. CDR3 in DNA: TGTGCCAGCAGTGGACAGCATAATTCACCCCTCCACTTT. Translation gives CASSGQHNSPLHF.

The chain carries TRBV9 and TRBJ1-5; 7 positions agree with TRBD1. After removal of 4 bases from V and 3 bases from J, the junction contained 4 bases not matched to a gene. The CDR3 consists of 14 residues. From germline, CDR1 is SGDLS and CDR2 YYNGEE. CDR3 DNA: TGTGCCAGCAGCAAGGGACAGTTCAATCAGCCCCAGCATTTT. Amino acids: CASSKGQFNQPQHF. The full variable domain, its missing parts supplied by reference TRBV9 and TRBJ1-5, is DSGVTQTPKHLITATGQRVTLRCSPRSGDLSVYWYQQSLDQGLQFLIQYYNGEERAKGNILERFSAQQFPDLHSELNLSSLELGDSALYFCASSKGQFNQPQHFGDGTRLSIL.

The chain uses TRBV10-1 and TRBJ2-7; 11 bases line up with TRBD2. V shed 11 bases and J 3 bases; nucleotides not matched to a gene: 9. There are 14 residues in the CDR3. Germline V gene sequence: CDR1 WNHNN, CDR2 SYGVQD (reference sequence). The CDR3: CAQITSGSCYEQYF. CDR3 nucleotide sequence: TGCGCCCAAATAACTAGCGGGAGCTGCTACGAGCAGTACTTC.

The chain carries TRBV5-1 and TRBJ2-7, with D possibly matching TRBD1 (6 bases). With 4 bases removed from V and 3 bases from J, the gap between germline ends came to 14 bases. This CDR3 region has 14 residues. Germline CDR1 SGHRS, CDR2 YFSETQ. CDR3 bases: TGCGCCAGCAGCCGGGACATTCGTAGCTACGAGCAGTACTTC. This encodes CASSRDIRSYEQYF.

The chain links TRBV2 to TRBJ1-2; D is ambiguous. Germline V gives CDR1 SNHLY, CDR2 FYNNEI. The CDR3 loop spans 16 amino acids. Trimming took 1 base from V and 8 from J, leaving 20 bases between them. CDR3 loop: CASSEGGSLGVGGYTF. In DNA, the CDR3 is TGTGCCAGCAGTGAAGGAGGCTCCCTTGGGGTGGGAGGCTACACCTTC.

As to this clone: At one of its ends the junction is not consistent with the germline gene, which may arise from a read error. The chain couples TRBV7-7 to TRBJ2-5; TRBD2 aligns across 7 bases. CDR3 size: 16 residues. The germline V gene has CDR1 SSHAT and CDR2 FNYEAQ (reference sequence). The CDR3 nucleotides read TGTGCTAGCAGCTTAATCTCTGGGCTAGCGGAAGAGACCCAGTACTTC. Amino acids: CASSLISGLAEETQYF.

This chain joins TRBV13 and TRBJ1-2; possibly TRBD1 for D (5 bases). Germline CDR1 is PRHDT and CDR2 is FYEKMQ (reference sequence). This CDR3 has 13 amino acids. V lost 6 bases and J lost 0, with 8 bases in between. The CDR3 DNA reads TGTGCCAGCAGGCGACAGCCTAACTATGGCTACACCTTC. This sequence encodes CASRRQPNYGYTF.

V and J are TRBV27 and TRBJ1-5, with D perhaps matching TRBD1 (5 bases). CDR3 length: 13 amino acids. The germline CDR1 and CDR2 sequences are MNHEY and SMNVEV (reference sequence). Deletions cut 5 bases from V and 5 bases from J, with 10 bases between. CDR3 sequence: CASSQGVDQPQHF. The CDR3 nucleotides read TGTGCCAGCAGTCAGGGAGTGGATCAGCCCCAGCATTTT.

The chain employs TRBV30 and TRBJ1-5; no clear D. Germline V gene sequence: CDR1 GTSNPN, CDR2 SVGIG (reference sequence). V lost 1 base, J lost 2 bases, and 12 bases lay in between. The CDR3 extends over 15 amino acids. This CDR3 reads CAWSASIRGNQPQHF. The CDR3 bases are TGTGCCTGGAGTGCCTCCATCCGGGGCAATCAGCCCCAGCATTTT.

The chain uses TRBV6-1 and TRBJ2-2; 8 positions match TRBD2. The CDR3 extends over 15 amino acids. The trim removed 6 bases at V and 6 bases at J, leaving 9 bases unmatched. Germline V lookup: CDR1 MNHNS, CDR2 SASEGT. This chain's CDR3 is CASRKGGTSPGELFF. The DNA of the CDR3 is TGTGCCAGCAGGAAAGGTGGGACTAGTCCCGGGGAGCTGTTTTTT.

Turning to this clone: The junction departs from germline at one end; a sequencing error may be responsible. This rearrangement joins TRBV6-1 to TRBJ1-6; 7 bases are shared with TRBD1. The CDR3 has 13 residues. The germline CDR1 and CDR2 sequences are MNHNS and SASEGT. The CDR3 reads CASSEVSGRGEDF. Written as DNA, the CDR3 is TGTGCCAGCAGTGAGGTTTCGGGCAGGGGGGAGGACTTT.